Listed below are T cell receptor beta chains from one sample, sequenced in a study of blood T cell repertoires in COVID-19. Produced via immunoSEQ multiplex PCR; TCRdb's table is partial and in-frame only. The sample holds a few hundred thousand clones; around 87% are singletons and the top ten take roughly 4.3%. Source material: PBMCs or T cells enriched from blood (not recorded which). Source of these receptors: a woman younger than 30 with acute COVID-19. CDR3s include the opening cysteine and the closing phenylalanine or tryptophan. D genes are given only for firm matches. Some rows mark clone size as missing; the rest say once, few, many or name a class of expanded clone.

>TRBV27|TRBD1|.|TRBJ1-5
CASSPGQGRGTNQPQHF
TGTGCCAGCAGTCCGGGACAGGGAAGGGGGACAAATCAGCCCCAGCATTTT
>TRBV18|TRBD1|.|TRBJ1-2
CASSTGQGAWGYTF
TGTGCCAGCTCAACCGGACAGGGGGCGTGGGGCTACACCTTC
>TRBV20-1|TRBD1|.|TRBJ1-1
CSASSNGQGNTEAFF
TGCAGTGCTAGTTCCAACGGACAGGGGAACACTGAAGCTTTCTTT
>TRBV5-4|.|.|TRBJ2-1
CASSPRGASLGNEQFF
TGTGCCAGCAGCCCCCGGGGAGCCTCTTTAGGCAATGAGCAGTTCTTC
>TRBV28|.|.|TRBJ1-2
CASTGTLYYGYTF
TGTGCCAGCACGGGGACACTTTACTATGGCTACACCTTC
>TRBV11-2|TRBD2|.|TRBJ2-1
CASSPRWLAGGSIDEQFF
TGTGCCAGCAGCCCTAGGTGGCTAGCGGGTGGTTCTATCGATGAGCAGTTCTTC
>TRBV28|TRBD1|.|TRBJ1-5
CASSVGQGSNQPQHF
TGTGCCAGCAGTGTCGGACAGGGTAGCAATCAGCCCCAGCATTTT
>TRBV5-1|.|once|TRBJ1-5
CASSLGSGGTVFQPQHF
TGCGCCAGCAGCTTGGGGTCAGGAGGGACTGTGTTTCAGCCCCAGCATTTT
>TRBV28|.|.|TRBJ1-2
CASSLSAGAHGYTF
TGTGCCAGCAGTTTATCAGCAGGGGCCCATGGCTACACCTTC
>TRBV5-1|.|.|TRBJ1-1
CASSLGAGLNTEAFF
TGCGCCAGCAGCTTGGGGGCAGGGTTGAACACTGAAGCTTTCTTT
>TRBV28|TRBD1|.|TRBJ1-6
CASTDRADSPLHF
TGTGCCAGCACAGACAGGGCTGATTCACCCCTCCACTTT
>TRBV19|TRBD1|.|TRBJ2-4
CASRYRGQGDIQYF
TGTGCCAGTAGATACAGGGGGCAAGGGGACATTCAGTACTTC
>TRBV5-1|TRBD1|.|TRBJ1-1
CASSSKTGIEAFF
TGCGCCAGCAGCTCAAAGACAGGGATTGAAGCTTTCTTT
>TRBV18|TRBD1|once|TRBJ2-5
CASSSRQGQETQYF
TGTGCCAGCTCATCCCGACAGGGACAAGAGACCCAGTACTTC
>TRBV11-2|TRBD1|.|TRBJ2-5
CASSLRDRGRGETQYF
TGTGCCAGCAGCCTCCGGGACAGGGGGCGTGGGGAGACCCAGTACTTC
>TRBV27|.|.|TRBJ1-4
CASSGPRATTNEKLFF
TGTGCCAGCAGCGGACCCAGGGCGACAACTAATGAAAAACTGTTTTTT
>TRBV5-1|.|.|TRBJ2-6
CASSLTGRVWSGANVLTF
TGCGCCAGCAGCTTGACAGGGAGGGTTTGGTCTGGGGCCAACGTCCTGACTTTC
>TRBV2|TRBD1|.|TRBJ2-1
CATRDRETIRNEQFF
TGTGCCACTCGAGACAGGGAAACGATTAGGAATGAGCAGTTCTTC
>TRBV6-2/TRBV6-3|TRBD1|.|TRBJ1-1
CASSYLRQGEAFF
TGTGCCAGCAGTTACCTCAGACAGGGGGAAGCTTTCTTT
>TRBV10-1|.|.|TRBJ2-3
CASSADRRDTQYF
TGCGCCAGCAGTGCCGACAGACGGGATACGCAGTATTTT
>TRBV7-9|.|once|TRBJ2-6
CASSAQLPGANVLTF
TGTGCCAGCAGCGCACAGCTCCCCGGGGCCAACGTCCTGACTTTC
>TRBV7-9|TRBD2|.|TRBJ2-5
CASSYNSGSPSTPRETQYF
TGTGCCAGCAGCTACAATAGCGGGAGTCCCTCTACCCCCCGGGAGACCCAGTACTTC
>TRBV6-5|TRBD1|.|TRBJ2-7
CASSREQGSYEQYF
TGTGCCAGCAGTCGCGAACAGGGGTCCTACGAGCAGTACTTC
>TRBV2|.|.|TRBJ2-6
CASSEPRQGGLRVLTF
TGTGCCAGCAGTGAACCCCGACAGGGAGGATTACGCGTCCTGACTTTC
>TRBV10-3|TRBD1|.|TRBJ1-4
CAISEQQGEKLFF
TGTGCCATCAGTGAGCAACAGGGGGAAAAACTGTTTTTT
>TRBV9|TRBD1|.|TRBJ2-3
CASSPSGTGLADTQYF
TGTGCCAGCAGCCCTAGTGGGACAGGGTTAGCAGATACGCAGTATTTT
>TRBV2|TRBD2|once|TRBJ2-3
CASSEGLAGTDTQYF
TGTGCCAGCAGTGAGGGACTAGCAGGAACAGATACGCAGTATTTT
>TRBV6-5|.|.|TRBJ2-3
CASTPIRASDTQYF
TGTGCCAGCACCCCTATCCGTGCCTCAGATACGCAGTATTTT
>TRBV27|TRBD1|.|TRBJ2-2
CASSPSDRADTGELFF
TGTGCCAGCAGTCCCAGTGACAGGGCAGACACCGGGGAGCTGTTTTTT
>TRBV28|TRBD1|.|TRBJ1-6
CATAEGQGLPFGNSPLHF
TGTGCCACCGCCGAAGGACAGGGGCTCCCCTTCGGGAATTCACCCCTCCACTTT
>TRBV6-5|.|.|TRBJ2-7
CASSSDSISYEQYF
TGTGCCAGCAGTAGCGACAGTATCAGCTACGAGCAGTACTTC
>TRBV18|.|.|TRBJ1-2
CASSPTGQTGYTF
TGTGCCAGCTCACCAACAGGGCAGACTGGCTACACCTTC
>TRBV30|TRBD1|.|TRBJ1-1
CAWAPITRDSYEAFF
TGTGCCTGGGCCCCAATAACCCGGGACAGCTACGAAGCTTTCTTT
>TRBV10-1|.|few|TRBJ2-2
CASGQTGELFF
TGCGCCAGCGGGCAGACCGGGGAGCTGTTTTTT
>TRBV19|TRBD1|once|TRBJ2-1
CASIGTGFYNEQFF
TGTGCCAGTATAGGGACAGGGTTCTACAATGAGCAGTTCTTC
>TRBV7-9|TRBD2|.|TRBJ2-1
CASSLGRRTSGSGDEQFF
TGTGCCAGCAGCTTAGGGCGTAGGACTAGCGGGAGTGGGGATGAGCAGTTCTTC
>TRBV28|.|.|TRBJ2-2
CASSFFQLTNTGELFF
TGTGCCAGCAGTTTCTTCCAACTCACTAACACCGGGGAGCTGTTTTTT
>TRBV6-1|.|.|TRBJ1-2
CASSEALALTLRDNRGNYGYTF
TGTGCCAGCAGTGAAGCGCTTGCTCTTACCCTCCGGGACAACAGAGGTAACTATGGCTACACCTTC
>TRBV11-2|.|.|TRBJ1-1
CASSSTSRGTEAFF
TGTGCCAGCAGCTCTACTAGTCGGGGCACTGAAGCTTTCTTT
>TRBV18|TRBD1|.|TRBJ2-5
CASSPPRGRFETQYF
TGTGCCAGCTCACCACCCAGGGGGCGCTTTGAGACCCAGTACTTC
>TRBV28|TRBD1|.|TRBJ1-6
CASSSTGGNSPLHF
TGTGCCAGCAGTTCGACAGGGGGAAATTCACCCCTCCACTTT
>TRBV6-5|TRBD1|.|TRBJ1-6
CASSRQGRNNSPLHF
TGTGCCAGCAGTCGACAGGGTAGAAATAATTCACCCCTCCACTTT
>TRBV20-1|.|.|TRBJ2-1
CSASSRRVNEQFF
TGCAGTGCTAGTTCGCGGCGGGTCAATGAGCAGTTCTTC
>TRBV9|TRBD1|.|TRBJ1-2
CASSVDRGRYGYTF
TGTGCCAGCAGCGTAGACAGGGGAAGATATGGCTACACCTTC
>TRBV3-1/TRBV3-2|.|.|TRBJ2-7
CASSQDGGLEPSSYEQYF
TGTGCCAGCAGCCAAGATGGCGGACTTGAGCCCAGCTCCTACGAGCAGTACTTC
>TRBV4-2|.|once|TRBJ2-1
CASSQDLGSSYNEQFF
TGTGCCAGCAGCCAAGATTTGGGGAGCTCCTACAATGAGCAGTTCTTC
>TRBV28|TRBD1|.|TRBJ1-2
CASSLVGTGGNIGGYTF
TGTGCCAGCAGTTTAGTTGGGACAGGGGGCAATATTGGCGGCTACACCTTC
>TRBV25-1|TRBD1|.|TRBJ1-6
CARETGQRNSPLHF
TGTGCCAGAGAGACGGGACAGAGAAATTCACCCCTCCACTTT
>TRBV6-5|TRBD2|.|TRBJ2-2
CASSYRIAGAGELFF
TGTGCCAGCAGTTACCGTATAGCGGGAGCCGGGGAGCTGTTTTTT
>TRBV19|.|few|TRBJ1-6
CASSMEAGRSPLHF
TGTGCCAGTAGTATGGAGGCAGGTCGTTCACCCCTCCACTTT
>TRBV28|TRBD1|.|TRBJ1-3
CASSSPGQGAGNTIYF
TGTGCCAGCAGTTCGCCGGGACAGGGGGCAGGAAACACCATATATTTT
>TRBV7-3|TRBD1|.|TRBJ2-3
CASSTTGGSTDTQYF
TGTGCCAGCAGCACGACAGGGGGAAGCACAGATACGCAGTATTTT
>TRBV7-2|TRBD2|.|TRBJ2-1
CASSLDGLAGEDYNEQFF
TGTGCCAGCAGCTTAGACGGACTAGCGGGAGAGGATTACAATGAGCAGTTCTTC
>TRBV28|TRBD1|.|TRBJ1-1
CASSFVRGRVTEAFF
TGTGCCAGCAGTTTTGTCAGGGGGCGCGTCACTGAAGCTTTCTTT
>TRBV28|TRBD1|once|TRBJ1-2
CASSSTGGRYGYTF
TGTGCCAGCAGTTCAACAGGGGGTCGGTATGGCTACACCTTC
>TRBV6-5|.|.|TRBJ2-1
CASSYDLSGNEQFF
TGTGCCAGCAGTTACGATCTCTCGGGGAATGAGCAGTTCTTC
>TRBV28|TRBD2|.|TRBJ2-2
CASSSRTSGLRNGELFF
TGTGCCAGCAGTTCCCGGACTAGCGGGCTAAGAAACGGGGAGCTGTTTTTT
>TRBV27|.|once|TRBJ1-1
CASSFGGNTEAFF
TGTGCCAGCAGTTTTGGAGGGAACACTGAAGCTTTCTTT
>TRBV27|TRBD2|.|TRBJ2-3
CASRGLAGRSSTDTQYF
TGTGCCAGCAGGGGACTAGCGGGAAGGTCTAGCACAGATACGCAGTATTTT
>TRBV28|.|.|TRBJ1-5
CASSSQAQPQHF
TGTGCCAGCAGTTCCCAAGCTCAGCCCCAGCATTTT